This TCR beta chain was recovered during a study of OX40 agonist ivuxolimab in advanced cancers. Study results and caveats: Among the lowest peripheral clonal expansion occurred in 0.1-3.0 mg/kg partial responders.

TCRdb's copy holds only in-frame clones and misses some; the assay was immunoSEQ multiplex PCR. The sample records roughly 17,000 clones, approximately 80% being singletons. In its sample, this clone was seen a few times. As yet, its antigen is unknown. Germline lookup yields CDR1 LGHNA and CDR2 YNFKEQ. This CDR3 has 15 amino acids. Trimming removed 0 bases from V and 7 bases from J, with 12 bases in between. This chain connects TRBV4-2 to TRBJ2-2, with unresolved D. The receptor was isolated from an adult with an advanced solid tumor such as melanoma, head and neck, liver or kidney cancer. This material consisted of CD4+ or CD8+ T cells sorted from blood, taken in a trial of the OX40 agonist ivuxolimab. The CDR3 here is CASSQEVGAIGELFF. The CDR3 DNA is TGTGCCAGCAGCCAAGAAGTAGGAGCGATCGGGGAGCTGTTTTTT.